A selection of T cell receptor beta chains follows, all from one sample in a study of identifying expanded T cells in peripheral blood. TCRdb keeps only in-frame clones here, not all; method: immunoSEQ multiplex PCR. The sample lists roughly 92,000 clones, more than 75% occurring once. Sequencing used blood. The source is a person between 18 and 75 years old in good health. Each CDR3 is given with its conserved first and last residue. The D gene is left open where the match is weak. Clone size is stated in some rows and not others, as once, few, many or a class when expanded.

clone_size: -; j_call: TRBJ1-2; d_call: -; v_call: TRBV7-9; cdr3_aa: CASSLTRGGYGYTF; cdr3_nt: TGTGCCAGCAGCTTAACCAGGGGAGGCTATGGCTACACCTTC
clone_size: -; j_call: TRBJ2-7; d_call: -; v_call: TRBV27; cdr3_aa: CASSPPGGDEQYF; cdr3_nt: TGTGCCAGCAGCCCTCCCGGTGGGGACGAGCAGTACTTC
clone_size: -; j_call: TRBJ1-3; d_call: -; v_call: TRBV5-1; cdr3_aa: CASSPGLLSGNTIYF; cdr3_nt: TGCGCCAGCAGCCCGGGACTTCTCTCTGGAAACACCATATATTTT
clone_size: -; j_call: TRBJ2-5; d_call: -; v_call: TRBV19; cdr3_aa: CASSQDSFQETQYF; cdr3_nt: TGTGCCAGTAGTCAGGACAGCTTTCAGGAGACCCAGTACTTC
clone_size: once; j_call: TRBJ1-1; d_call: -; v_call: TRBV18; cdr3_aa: CASQDDLNTEAFF; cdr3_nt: TGTGCCAGCCAGGATGATTTGAACACTGAAGCTTTCTTT
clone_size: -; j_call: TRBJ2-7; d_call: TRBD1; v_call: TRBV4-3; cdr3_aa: CASSQVISGQGAGQYF; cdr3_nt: TGCGCCAGCAGCCAAGTCATTAGTGGACAGGGGGCGGGGCAGTACTTC
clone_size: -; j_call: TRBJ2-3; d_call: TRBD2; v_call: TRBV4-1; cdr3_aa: CASSQDAGGQDTQYF; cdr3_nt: TGCGCCAGCAGCCAAGACGCGGGGGGGCAAGATACGCAGTATTTT
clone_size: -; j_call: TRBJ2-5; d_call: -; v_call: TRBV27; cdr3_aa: CASSLGGVYQETQYF; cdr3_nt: TGTGCCAGCAGTCTCGGAGGGGTGTACCAAGAGACCCAGTACTTC
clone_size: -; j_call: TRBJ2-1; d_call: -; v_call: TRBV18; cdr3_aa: CASSPGQSSYNEQFF; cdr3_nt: TGTGCCAGCTCACCAGGACAGAGCTCCTACAATGAGCAGTTCTTC
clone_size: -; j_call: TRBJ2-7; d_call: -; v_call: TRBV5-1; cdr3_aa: CASSSQGWDEQYF; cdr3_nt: TGCGCCAGCAGCTCACAGGGCTGGGACGAGCAGTACTTC
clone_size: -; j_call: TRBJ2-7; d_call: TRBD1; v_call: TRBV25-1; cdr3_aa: CASKRTGGVEQYF; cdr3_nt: TGTGCCAGCAAGAGGACAGGGGGCGTCGAGCAGTACTTC
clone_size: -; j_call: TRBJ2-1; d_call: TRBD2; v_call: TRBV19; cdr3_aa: CASSIRWSGLAGGYEQFF; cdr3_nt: TGTGCCAGTAGTATTCGGTGGAGCGGACTAGCGGGGGGGTATGAGCAGTTCTTC
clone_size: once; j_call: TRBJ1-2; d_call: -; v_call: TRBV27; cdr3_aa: CASSSAGALANYGYTF; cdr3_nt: TGTGCCAGCAGTTCGGCAGGGGCGCTAGCTAACTATGGCTACACCTTC
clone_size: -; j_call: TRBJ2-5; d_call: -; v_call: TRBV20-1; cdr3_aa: CSALGMAQYF; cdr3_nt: TGCAGTGCCCTGGGGATGGCCCAGTACTTC
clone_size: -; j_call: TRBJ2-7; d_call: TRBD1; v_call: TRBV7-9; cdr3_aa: CASSSPGRGYEQYF; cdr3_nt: TGTGCCAGCAGCTCGCCGGGCAGGGGGTACGAGCAGTACTTC
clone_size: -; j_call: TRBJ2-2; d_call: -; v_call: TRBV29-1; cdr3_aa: CSVVRGLSNTGELFF; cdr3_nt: TGCAGCGTTGTCCGGGGGTTATCGAACACCGGGGAGCTGTTTTTT
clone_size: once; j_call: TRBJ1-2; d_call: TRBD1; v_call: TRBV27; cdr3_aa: CASSKRQGGAANYGYTF; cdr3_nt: TGTGCCAGCAGCAAACGACAGGGAGGGGCCGCTAACTATGGCTACACCTTC
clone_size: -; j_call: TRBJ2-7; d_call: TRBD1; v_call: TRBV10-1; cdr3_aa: CARTGQGVEQYF; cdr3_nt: TGCGCCAGGACCGGACAGGGCGTTGAGCAGTACTTC
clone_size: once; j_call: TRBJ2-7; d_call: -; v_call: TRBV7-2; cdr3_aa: CASTLGSGITYEQYF; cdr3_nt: TGTGCCAGCACCCTCGGGTCGGGGATTACCTACGAGCAGTACTTC
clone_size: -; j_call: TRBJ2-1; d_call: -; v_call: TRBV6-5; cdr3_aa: CASTAGPSYNEQFF; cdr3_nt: TGTGCCAGCACCGCGGGTCCCTCCTACAATGAGCAGTTCTTC
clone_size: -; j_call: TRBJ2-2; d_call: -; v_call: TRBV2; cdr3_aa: CASSGSRAGELFF; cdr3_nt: TGTGCCAGCAGTGGGTCGAGGGCCGGGGAGCTGTTTTTT
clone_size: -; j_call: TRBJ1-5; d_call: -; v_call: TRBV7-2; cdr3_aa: CASSLNPGPQHF; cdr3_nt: TGTGCCAGCAGCTTAAATCCGGGGCCCCAGCATTTT
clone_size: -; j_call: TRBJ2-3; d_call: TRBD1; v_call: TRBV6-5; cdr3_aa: CASSRRNRGADTQYF; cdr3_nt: TGTGCCAGCAGTCGAAGGAACAGGGGTGCAGATACGCAGTATTTT
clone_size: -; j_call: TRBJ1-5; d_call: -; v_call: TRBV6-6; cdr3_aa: CASSYSEGVAQHF; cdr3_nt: TGTGCCAGCAGTTACTCCGAGGGTGTCGCCCAGCATTTT
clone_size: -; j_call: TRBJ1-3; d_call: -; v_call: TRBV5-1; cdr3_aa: CASSLDPQGTSGNTIYF; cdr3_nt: TGCGCCAGCAGCTTGGATCCCCAGGGGACCTCTGGAAACACCATATATTTT
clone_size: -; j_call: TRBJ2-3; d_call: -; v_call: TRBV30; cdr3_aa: CAWSFGQTTDTQYF; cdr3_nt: TGTGCCTGGAGTTTCGGTCAAACCACAGATACGCAGTATTTT
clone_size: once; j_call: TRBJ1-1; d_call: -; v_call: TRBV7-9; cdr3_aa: CASSLSMLLGAFF; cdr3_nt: TGTGCCAGCAGCCTCTCGATGCTACTTGGAGCTTTCTTT
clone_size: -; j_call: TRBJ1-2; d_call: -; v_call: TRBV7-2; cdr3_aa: CASSLVARVISGYTF; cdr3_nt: TGTGCCAGCAGCTTAGTCGCCAGGGTGATTAGTGGCTACACCTTC
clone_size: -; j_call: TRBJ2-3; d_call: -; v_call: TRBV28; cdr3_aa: CASSLGTQRSTDTQYF; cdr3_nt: TGTGCCAGCAGTCTCGGGACCCAGAGGAGCACAGATACGCAGTATTTT
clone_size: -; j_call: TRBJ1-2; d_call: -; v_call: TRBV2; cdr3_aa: CASRSTRGYTF; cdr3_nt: TGTGCCAGCAGATCCACGCGGGGCTACACCTTC
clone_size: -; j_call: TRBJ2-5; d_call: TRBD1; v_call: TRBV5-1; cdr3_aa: CASSLGTGGQETQYF; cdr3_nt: TGCGCCAGCAGCTTGGGTACAGGGGGCCAAGAGACCCAGTACTTC
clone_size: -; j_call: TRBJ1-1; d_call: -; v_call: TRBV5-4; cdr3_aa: CASSLDSVGTEAFF; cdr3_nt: TGTGCCAGCAGCTTGGACAGCGTAGGGACTGAAGCTTTCTTT
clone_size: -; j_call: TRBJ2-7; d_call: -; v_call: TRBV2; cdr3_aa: CASRAGWPLGYEQYF; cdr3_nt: TGTGCCAGCAGGGCAGGGTGGCCTCTGGGCTACGAGCAGTACTTC